This TCR beta chain derives from a study of T-cell reconstitution after alpha-beta-depleted transplantation in children. General study findings and limits: From newly produced T cells came most of the T-cell counts and diversity one year after transplant. Alpha-beta T cells about two months after transplant reportedly derived from several hundred expanded graft clones.

The germline CDR1 and CDR2 sequences are MGHDK and SYGVNS. With 2 bases removed from V and 5 bases from J, the gap between germline ends came to 21 bases. This CDR3 has 17 amino acids. This sample's TCRbeta library carried unique molecular identifier barcodes. TCRdb recomputed calls from the PCR reads with MiXCR, one row per CDR3 protein. This sample has 200,000 to 250,000 distinct CDR3 sequences, with about 8.7% found just once. This clonotype was detected only a few times. Antigen specificity is unknown. The TCR sequence derives from a male patient aged 2-15 years who had a stem cell transplant for acute myeloid leukemia, so the T cells may come from the graft donor. The V call is TRBV25-1, the J call TRBJ2-5; the D gene is possibly TRBD2 (6 bases). Sequenced here: PBMCs, mostly from graft donor cells, sampled 360 days after TCRalphabeta/CD19-depleted stem cell transplant. The CDR3 loop is CASSEEGGGRLGETQYF. As DNA, the CDR3 is TGTGCCAGCAGTGAAGAGGGAGGTGGGAGACTCGGGGAGACCCAGTACTTC.